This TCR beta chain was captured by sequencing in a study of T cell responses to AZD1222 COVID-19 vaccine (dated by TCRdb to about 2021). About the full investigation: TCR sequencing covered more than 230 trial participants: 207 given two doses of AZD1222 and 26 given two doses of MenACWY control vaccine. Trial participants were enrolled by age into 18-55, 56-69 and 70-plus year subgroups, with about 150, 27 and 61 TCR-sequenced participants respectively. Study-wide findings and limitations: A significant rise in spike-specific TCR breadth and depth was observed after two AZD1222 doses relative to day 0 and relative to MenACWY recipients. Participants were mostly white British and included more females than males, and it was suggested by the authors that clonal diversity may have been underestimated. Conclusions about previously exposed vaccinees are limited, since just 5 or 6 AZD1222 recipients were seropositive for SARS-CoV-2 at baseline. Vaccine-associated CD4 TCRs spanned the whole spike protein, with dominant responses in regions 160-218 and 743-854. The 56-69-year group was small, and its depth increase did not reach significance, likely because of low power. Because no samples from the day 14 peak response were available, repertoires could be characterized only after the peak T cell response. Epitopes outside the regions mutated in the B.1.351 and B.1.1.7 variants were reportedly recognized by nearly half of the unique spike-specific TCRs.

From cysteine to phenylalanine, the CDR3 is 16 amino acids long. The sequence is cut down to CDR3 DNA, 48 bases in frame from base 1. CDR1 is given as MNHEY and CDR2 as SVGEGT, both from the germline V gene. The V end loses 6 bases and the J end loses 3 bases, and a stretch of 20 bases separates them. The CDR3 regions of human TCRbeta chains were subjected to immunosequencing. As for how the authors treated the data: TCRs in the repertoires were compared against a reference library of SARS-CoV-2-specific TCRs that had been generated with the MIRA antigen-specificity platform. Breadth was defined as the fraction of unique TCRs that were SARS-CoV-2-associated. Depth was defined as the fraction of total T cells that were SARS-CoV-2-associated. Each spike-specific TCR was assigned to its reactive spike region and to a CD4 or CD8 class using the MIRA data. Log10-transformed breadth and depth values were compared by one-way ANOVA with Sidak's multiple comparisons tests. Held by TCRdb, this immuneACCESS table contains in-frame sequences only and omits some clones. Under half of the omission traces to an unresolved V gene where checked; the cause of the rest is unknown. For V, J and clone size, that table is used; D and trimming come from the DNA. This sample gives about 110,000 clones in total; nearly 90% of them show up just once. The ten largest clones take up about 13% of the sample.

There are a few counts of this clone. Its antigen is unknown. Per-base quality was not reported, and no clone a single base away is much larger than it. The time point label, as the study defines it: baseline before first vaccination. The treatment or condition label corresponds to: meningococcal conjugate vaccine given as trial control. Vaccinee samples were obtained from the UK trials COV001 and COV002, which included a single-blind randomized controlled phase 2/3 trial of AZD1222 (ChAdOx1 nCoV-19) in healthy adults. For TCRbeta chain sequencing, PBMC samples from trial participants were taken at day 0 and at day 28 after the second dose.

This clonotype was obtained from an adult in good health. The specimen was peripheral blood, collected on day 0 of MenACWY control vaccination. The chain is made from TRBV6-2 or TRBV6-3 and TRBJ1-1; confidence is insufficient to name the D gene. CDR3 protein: CASSHTTKFYYTEAFF. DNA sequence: TGTGCCAGCAGCCACACTACTAAATTCTATTACACTGAAGCTTTCTTT.